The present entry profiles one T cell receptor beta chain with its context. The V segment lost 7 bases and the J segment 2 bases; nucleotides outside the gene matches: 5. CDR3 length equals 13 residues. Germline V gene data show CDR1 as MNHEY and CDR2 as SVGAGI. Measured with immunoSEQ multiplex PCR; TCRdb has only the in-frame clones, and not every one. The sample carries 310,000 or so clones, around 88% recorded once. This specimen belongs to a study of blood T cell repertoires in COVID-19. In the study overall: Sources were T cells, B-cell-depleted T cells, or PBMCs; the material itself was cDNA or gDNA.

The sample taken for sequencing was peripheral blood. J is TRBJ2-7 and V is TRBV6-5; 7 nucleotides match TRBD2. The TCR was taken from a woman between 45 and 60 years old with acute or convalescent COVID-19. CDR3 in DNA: TGTGCCAGCACCCGGGGAGGGGCCTACGAGCAGTACTTC. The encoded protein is CASTRGGAYEQYF.